This T cell receptor (beta chain) was documented in a study of blood T cell repertoires in COVID-19. On the study more broadly: Researchers got acute and convalescent COVID-19 samples from the United States, Italy and Spain.

Only one count was recorded for this clone. Clones were sequenced by immunoSEQ multiplex PCR, and TCRdb holds only the in-frame ones, with some missing. The table shows about 330,000 clones, with under 90% occurring only once. The CDR3 has 14 amino acids. Germline CDR1 reads SGHRS; CDR2 reads YFSETQ. V dropped 4 bases and J dropped 5 bases, with 12 bases sitting between them. This clonotype originated in a young woman who had recovered from COVID-19. This chain joins TRBV5-1 and TRBJ2-2, with D maybe TRBD2 (5 bases). The sequencing input was PBMCs or T cells enriched from blood (not recorded which). CDR3 region: CASSPGGETGELFF. For the CDR3, the DNA is TGCGCCAGCAGCCCTGGAGGCGAAACCGGGGAGCTGTTTTTT.